These 21 T cell receptor beta chains originate from one sample sequenced in a study of blood T cells in healthy people across ages. The use of a sample-barcoded 5' primer and a J-beta primer mix characterized a second PCR of about 7 to 12 cycles. TCRdb processed the 5' RACE reads anew with MiXCR; each CDR3 protein has one entry. The data show about 680,000 distinct CDR3 sequences, roughly 50% seen once. Sequencing input: blood. The receptors were sampled from a woman aged 60 to 75 in good health.

This clonotype was seen a handful of times. The J gene is TRBJ2-7, the V gene TRBV7-2, with D possibly matching TRBD2 (6 bases). The length of the CDR3 is 13 residues. Trimming took off 5 bases at V and 5 bases at J, with 13 bases between the two ends. The V gene's germline CDR1 is SGHTA and CDR2 FQGNSA. This chain's CDR3 is CASSHGRSHEQYF. The CDR3, as DNA: TGTGCCAGCAGCCACGGGAGATCACACGAGCAGTACTTC.

This clonotype came up once. The chain combines TRBV29-1 with TRBJ1-2; D might be TRBD1 (5 bases). The CDR3 contains 13 residues. V shed 1 base and J shed 6 bases, with 12 bases lying between them. Germline loops: CDR1 SQVTM, CDR2 ANQGSEA. CDR3 in amino acids: CSVEVGPGDGYTF. The CDR3 nucleotides are TGCAGCGTTGAAGTAGGGCCGGGGGATGGCTACACCTTC.

This clonotype was counted at least ten times. The gene calls are TRBV6-4 and TRBJ1-4; D ambiguous. Germline CDR1 is MRHNA and CDR2 is SNTAGT. The CDR3 runs to 15 residues. V lost 0 bases to trimming and J lost 8 bases, with 13 bases between them. CDR3 bases: TGTGCCAGCAGTGACTCGAGAGGGATAAACGAAAAACTGTTTTTT. The encoded protein is CASSDSRGINEKLFF.

In its sample, this clonotype was seen many times. The V call is TRBV27, the J call TRBJ2-5; no definite D call. CDR1 is MNHEY and CDR2 is SMNVEV in the germline V gene (reference sequence). This CDR3 is 13 amino acids long. The ends were cut back, 4 bases at V and 6 bases at J, with 12 bases in the middle. The CDR3 spells CASSSNPRQTQYF. For the CDR3, the DNA is TGTGCCAGCAGTTCCAACCCGCGGCAGACCCAGTACTTC.

The V and J genes are TRBV20-1 and TRBJ2-3, with TRBD1 as a possible D gene (5 bases). Looked up from germline, CDR1 is DFQATT and CDR2 is SNEGSKA (reference sequence). The CDR3 is 13 residues long. V shed 7 bases and J shed 5 bases, with 16 bases lying between them. The CDR3 region is CSGGRVDVDTQYF. The CDR3 region has the DNA TGCAGTGGGGGCAGGGTTGACGTAGATACGCAGTATTTT.

About this clonotype: The junction does not match germline at one end; this may be a read error. This chain uses TRBV6-2 or TRBV6-3 with TRBJ2-3, with 7 bases fitting TRBD1. Per the germline V gene, CDR1 is MNHEY and CDR2 is SVGEGT. The CDR3 consists of 14 residues. CDR3 sequence: CASSYGPGTDTQYF. The CDR3 DNA is TGTGCCAGCAGTTACGGGCCAGGGACAGATACACAGTATTTT.

The chain joins TRBV5-1 to TRBJ1-3, with D perhaps matching TRBD1 (5 bases). Germline V lookup: CDR1 SGHRS, CDR2 YFSETQ. The germline V and J ends were trimmed by 0 bases and 0 bases, with 10 bases remaining between them. This CDR3 region has 16 residues. The CDR3 DNA reads as TGCGCCAGCAGCTTGGAACCTGGGACCTCTGGAAACACCATATATTTT. Its translation is CASSLEPGTSGNTIYF.

This clonotype was counted between two and nine times. V gene TRBV15 combines with J gene TRBJ1-4; D is perhaps TRBD1 (5 bases). Trimming removed 0 bases from V and 8 bases from J, with 16 bases in between. CDR3 length: 16 amino acids. Germline CDR1 reads LNHNV; CDR2 reads YYDKDF (reference sequence). This chain's CDR3 is CATSRDNEGLEEKLFF. CDR3 sequence (DNA): TGTGCCACCAGCAGAGATAATGAGGGGTTGGAGGAAAAACTGTTTTTT. The full variable domain, in which reference TRBV15 and TRBJ1-4 provide the parts outside the CDR3, is DAMVIQNPRYQVTQFGKPVTLSCSQTLNHNVMYWYQQKSSQAPKLLFHYYDKDFNNEADTPDNFQSRRPNTSFCFLDIRSPGLGDTAMYLCATSRDNEGLEEKLFFGSGTQLSVL.

The chain links TRBV6-1 to TRBJ2-1; the match to TRBD2 covers 12 bases. The CDR3 sequence is 21 residues long. The V segment lost 6 bases and the J segment 0 bases; nucleotides outside the gene matches: 18. CDR1 and CDR2 (germline): MNHNS, SASEGT. CDR3 loop: CASSLGPSGGAVLSSYNEQFF. The CDR3 DNA reads as TGTGCCAGCAGCCTGGGCCCTAGCGGGGGGGCAGTCCTCTCCTCCTACAATGAGCAGTTCTTC.

This clonotype was seen more than once but under ten times. The chain is built from TRBV7-2 and TRBJ2-7, with D possibly called TRBD1 or TRBD2 (6 bases each). Trimming removed 2 bases from V and 4 bases from J, with 15 bases in between. Germline V gene sequence: CDR1 SGHTA, CDR2 FQGNSA. There are 15 residues in the CDR3. The CDR3 DNA sequence: TGTGCCAGCAGCTTATCCGGGGGCGTAATTTACGAGCAGTACTTC. Protein: CASSLSGGVIYEQYF.

The rearrangement links TRBV28 to TRBJ2-5; D possibly matches TRBD1 or TRBD2 (5 bases each). The CDR3 loop spans 15 amino acids. With 0 bases removed from V and 7 bases from J, the gap between germline ends came to 15 bases. CDR1 is MDHEN, CDR2 SYDVKM, per germline. The CDR3 reads CASSLWTTSGRTQYF. CDR3 nucleotide sequence: TGTGCCAGCAGTTTATGGACTACCTCGGGGCGGACCCAGTACTTC. Full variable domain (missing parts from reference TRBV28 and TRBJ2-5): DVKVTQSSRYLVKRTGEKVFLECVQDMDHENMFWYRQDPGLGLRLIYFSYDVKMKEKGDIPEGYSVSREKKERFSLILESASTNQTSMYLCASSLWTTSGRTQYFGPGTRLLVL.

The V and J genes are TRBV7-9 and TRBJ1-1; D call uncertain. CDR3 length equals 12 residues. Trimming left V 2 bases short and J 7 bases short, with 8 bases between. Germline CDR1 and CDR2: SEHNR and FQNEAQ (reference sequence). The CDR3: CASSLLGNEAFF. In DNA, the CDR3 is TGTGCCAGCAGCTTACTAGGTAATGAAGCTTTCTTT.

This clonotype occurred a few times. This chain joins TRBV20-1 and TRBJ2-6; D is possibly TRBD1 or TRBD2 (5 bases each). Germline V gene data show CDR1 as DFQATT and CDR2 as SNEGSKA (reference sequence). V was clipped by 0 bases and J by 0 bases, with 12 bases between them. CDR3 length: 17 residues. CDR3 sequence: CSARDFSGASGANVLTF. The CDR3 DNA is TGCAGTGCTAGAGATTTTTCCGGGGCCTCTGGGGCCAACGTCCTGACTTTC.

The rearrangement joins TRBV5-1 to TRBJ2-1; D perhaps matches TRBD2 (5 bases). The CDR3 loop spans 15 amino acids. Trimming took off 3 bases at V and 5 bases at J, with 15 bases between the two ends. Germline-derived CDR1 and CDR2 are SGHRS and YFSETQ. The CDR3 DNA reads TGCGCCAGCAGCTCCGGGATCTCAGACAACAATGAGCAGTTCTTC. Amino acid sequence: CASSSGISDNNEQFF.

This clonotype has just a few counts. The gene calls are TRBV7-2 and TRBJ2-7; the D gene is possibly TRBD2 (6 bases). Germline loops: CDR1 SGHTA, CDR2 FQGNSA. The CDR3 spans 16 residues. Deletions cut 5 bases from V and 0 bases from J, with 17 bases between. The CDR3 DNA follows: TGTGCCAGCAGCCCCCGGGGGAGGATTAGCTCCTACGAGCAGTACTTC. Residues: CASSPRGRISSYEQYF.

This clonotype appeared a single time. A read error may be the cause here, since a much bigger clone is one base away. This chain uses TRBV4-2 with TRBJ1-2; tentatively, D is TRBD1 (5 bases). The CDR3 loop spans 19 amino acids. Germline CDR1 is LGHNA and CDR2 is YNFKEQ. This chain's CDR3 is CASSQSMGGPQLLNYGHTF. The CDR3 nucleotides read TGTGCCAGCAGCCAATCCATGGGGGGTCCACAACTACTTAACTATGGCCACACCTTC.

The J gene is TRBJ2-3, the V gene TRBV7-3; no firm D call. Germline CDR1 is SGHTA and CDR2 is FQGTGA. CDR3 size: 14 residues. V was shortened by 7 bases and J by 1 base, with 12 bases between the two germline ends. Here the CDR3 reads CASTDNIRTDTQYF. In nucleotides, the CDR3 is TGTGCCAGCACCGATAATATACGCACAGATACGCAGTATTTT.

The chain carries TRBV9 and TRBJ2-3; tentatively, D is TRBD1 or TRBD2 (5 bases each). CDR3 length: 16 residues. The V end lost 3 bases, the J end lost 1 base, and 15 bases lay between the germline ends. Germline V gene data show CDR1 as SGDLS and CDR2 as YYNGEE. Written as DNA, the CDR3 is TGTGCCAGCAGCGGGGCCGGGACCCGGGGCACAGATACGCAGTATTTT. This encodes CASSGAGTRGTDTQYF.

The chain has TRBV20-1 and TRBJ2-7; TRBD2 is a possible D gene (5 bases). This CDR3 region has 14 residues. Germline values: CDR1 DFQATT, CDR2 SNEGSKA (reference sequence). With 0 bases removed from V and 2 bases from J, the gap between germline ends came to 11 bases. The CDR3 bases are TGCAGTGCTAGAGACGGGGTTAGACCCTACGAGCAGTACTTC. Translation: CSARDGVRPYEQYF.

This chain links TRBV28 with TRBJ2-3, with D uncertain. Between the trimmed V and J ends, which lost 3 bases and 6 bases, there was a span of 13 bases. CDR1 and CDR2 from the germline V gene are MDHEN and SYDVKM. The CDR3 length is 14 residues. DNA of the CDR3: TGTGCCAGCAGTTTCGACGGCCCCGTGGATACGCAGTATTTT. This translates into CASSFDGPVDTQYF. The variable domain in full, with the rest retrieved from reference TRBV28 and TRBJ2-3, is DVKVTQSSRYLVKRTGEKVFLECVQDMDHENMFWYRQDPGLGLRLIYFSYDVKMKEKGDIPEGYSVSREKKERFSLILESASTNQTSMYLCASSFDGPVDTQYFGPGTRLTVL.

This clonotype was seen a few times. CDR3 sequence (DNA): TGTGCCAGCAGCTTAGACGGGACGGCAAACATTCAGTACTTC. It is translated as CASSLDGTANIQYF. This chain links TRBV7-9 with TRBJ2-4; D may correspond to TRBD1 or TRBD2 (5 bases each). The germline V gene has CDR1 SEHNR and CDR2 FQNEAQ (reference sequence). The CDR3 covers 14 residues. V dropped 1 base and J dropped 6 bases, with 10 bases sitting between them.